This record covers a single T cell receptor (beta chain). Its antigen remains unidentified. Per-base qualities were not stored, and no clone one base away is much larger. The source of the sample is a study of cytomegalovirus exposure and HLA in healthy donors (dated by TCRdb to about 2017). Some background on the complete study: According to an earlier analysis of several hundred of the donors, about 170 million T cells yielded some 110 million unique TCR beta sequences and around 280 Gb of sequence data. About 300 gigabases of sequencing data and 70 million to 100 million unique TCR sequences were included in an early release covering roughly 600 HLA-typed donors. Among the roughly 380 genotyped donors, around 81% belonged to the genetic ancestry cluster associated with self-reported Caucasian donors. The study was designed to test whether signatures of past pathogen exposure could be identified by cataloging public T cell receptors. The study used immunosequencing to profile the T cell repertoires of approximately 640 subjects and linked those repertoires to cytomegalovirus serostatus. In addition to the first cohort of approximately 670 subjects, a separate validation cohort of 120 different subjects was used. To predict cytomegalovirus infection status, the study combined high-throughput TCR immunosequencing, statistical association of individual TCRs with disease status, and machine learning. A later analysis re-examined previously published TCR beta repertoires from hundreds of donors and added high-resolution HLA genotyping to investigate patterns of TCR occurrence. The later analysis used no new phenotypic data to find candidate immune exposures, relying instead on TCR beta sequences and their occurrence across donors. An earlier analysis of approximately 580 of the donors used high-throughput TCR beta sequencing to judge whether each TCR beta V gene segment behaved as functional or pseudogenic. Donor age, sex, ethnicity and CMV serostatus were collected together with the repertoire data. A later genetic analysis took genome-wide SNP genotypes for about three fifths of the roughly 670 donors and used that subset as a discovery cohort. All discovery cohort repertoires had been generated on a single sequencing platform. HLA typing included class I and class II loci at four-digit resolution. Typing coverage varied by locus: roughly 629-640 donors for A, B, C, DRB1 and DQB1; 522 for DQA1; approximately 610 for DPA1; 450 to 480 for DPB1. Because of strong linkage in the cohort, 4 to 6 DR-DQ haplotypes were treated as single units for association and clustering. Among roughly 400 genotyped donors of the cohort, an average of approximately 240,000 unique TCR beta nucleotide sequences was sequenced per donor, of which approximately 19% were non-productive. Here is what the overall study found, with its caveats: In this cohort, only TCR beta chains were sequenced, and detectable features were limited by the absence of alpha or paired-chain data. In an earlier analysis of a few hundred of the donors, most TCR beta V segments were observed in productive rearrangements about 87% or about 30% of the time, broadly matching IMGT annotations. In a later analysis, most CMV-associated TCR beta chains were found to appear HLA-restricted, with HLA associations seemingly driven largely by CMV exposure. In a later analysis, TCR association rates were found to vary across HLA loci, with the most associated TCRs seen for DRB1 alleles and the fewest for HLA-C alleles. Cytomegalovirus status was reported to be diagnosed by the classifier with high specificity and sensitivity in both the original and validation cohorts. Strong co-occurrence of HLA alleles, especially DR and DQ, made assigning TCR associations to individual alleles difficult. In a later analysis, HLA-associated TCR beta chains were found to be more clonally expanded and to have lower generation probabilities than equally common non-associated chains. Across donors, most TCR sequences were observed very rarely, whereas some public TCRs were present in many individuals. Because the 87-base-pair reads could not distinguish some IMGT-functional V segments, including TRBV6-2 and TRBV6-3, those segments were excluded. A later genetic analysis reported fewer N-insertions in productive TCRs among donors in an Asian-associated ancestry cluster than the approximately 700-donor mean. Specific HLA alleles were associated with 18,000 or so TCR beta sequences at a false discovery rate of 0.05 in a later analysis. The study listed 164 TCR beta chains as associated with cytomegalovirus. Roughly uniform sequencing depth across donors was assumed in presence/absence analyses, although this assumption may not hold. A further reported finding was that TCR beta sequences accurately predicted the HLA-A and HLA-B alleles for most subjects in the first cohort. Correlated functional status among segregating V segments might reflect linkage disequilibrium, but an unknown experimental factor could not be ruled out. Because HLA typing was missing for some donors at each locus, association tests included only the typed subset. In vitro tests confirmed that a few of the cytomegalovirus-associated TCR beta chains recognize cytomegalovirus antigens. In a later genetic analysis, a missense DCLRE1C variant was associated with V-gene and J-gene trimming of TCR beta chains, and the association was replicated in an independent cohort. According to a later analysis, parvovirus B19, influenza, CMV and Epstein-Barr virus appeared linked to several top co-occurrence clusters. The authors suggested that the approach could potentially be extended to other disease states and immunological phenotypes. A cluster of highly shared sequence variants was judged likely to be a technical artifact of the sequencing pipeline. Immune exposure information for the cohort was limited to CMV serostatus. Because counts were too low, about 15 rarely observed V segments, including chromosome 9 orphons, were left out of the earlier analysis of 500 to 750 of the donors.

The cohort consisted of 666 healthy bone marrow donors. At the time of sampling, every cohort member was nominally healthy, though immune exposures that went unrecorded were likely present. The donor tested CMV seropositive and was one of the 289 seropositive cohort members. A peripheral blood sample was provided by each donor, and peripheral blood mononuclear cells were used for TCR beta sequencing. The Qiagen DNeasy Blood Extraction Kit was used to extract genomic DNA from the blood cell samples. Unmatched junction bases come to 3, with V trimmed by 1 base and J by 2 bases. The CDR3 covers 16 residues, taking in both the cysteine and the phenylalanine. The only DNA kept is the CDR3, 48 bases in frame from the first base. The germline V gene encodes CDR1 SNHLY and CDR2 FYNNEI. Libraries came from the immunoSEQ multiplex PCR assay. The multiplex PCR relied on a mix of 60 forward primers for TCR Vbeta segments and 13 reverse primers for TCR Jbeta segments. The CDR3 region of rearranged TCR beta genes was amplified from genomic DNA with a multiplex PCR assay. The amplified TCR beta libraries were sequenced on the Illumina HiSeq System as 87-base-pair reads. Per the original workflow: In a later analysis, tens of millions of unique TCR beta chains were counted across the roughly 610 repertoires, and some 10 million of these chains were shared by at least two donors. Raw reads were error-corrected and collapsed into unique sequences with a nearest-neighbor algorithm that merged closely related sequences to remove PCR and sequencing errors. Alignment of CDR3 sequences to IMGT reference sequences was used to assign V, D and J gene segments. Each retained sequence needed at least a six-nucleotide match to both a V gene segment and a J gene segment. Rearrangements were called productive when the CDR3 lacked stop codons and stayed in frame with V and J; all others were non-productive. Following IMGT convention, CDR3 was defined as the stretch from the second conserved V-encoded cysteine to the conserved J-encoded phenylalanine. The earlier analysis of some 580 of the donors excluded any sequence lacking an unambiguous match to a single V gene segment. In an earlier analysis of 587 of the donors, V segments were called functional above 56.7% productive rearrangements and were called segregating when the between-donor standard deviation exceeded 5%. To diagnose cytomegalovirus status from the catalog of TCR beta chain sequences, a statistical classification framework was built. V and J gene assignment, in a later analysis, came from comparing TCR nucleotide sequences with IMGT/GENE-DB human TR gene sequences. In a later analysis, CDR3 sequences and most-parsimonious VDJ recombination scenarios were assigned using the TCRdist pipeline. A later analysis defined each TCR beta chain by its CDR3 amino acid sequence plus V-gene family, and excluded reads lacking a unique V-gene family. In a later analysis, 500 to 650 highly shared, low-generation-probability nucleotide sequences were removed to address suspected cross-contamination and a sequencing artifact. For each public chain, a later analysis derived a clonal expansion index from normalized ranks of inferred template counts within each repertoire. Generation probabilities in a later analysis came from a VDJ recombination model fitted to out-of-frame rearrangements, and those results were checked against IGoR. A later analysis scored TCR-TCR, TCR-HLA and TCR-CMV co-occurrence with hypergeometric tests, applying a repertoire-size bias correction to TCR pairs. A later analysis estimated false discovery rates by permuting HLA or CMV assignments 20 times. In a later analysis, co-occurring TCRs were grouped using DBSCAN, with TCRdist sequence similarity added in when clustering inside HLA-allele-positive subsets. For co-occurrence clustering, repertoires with fewer than 30,000 or more than 120,000 public chains were excluded, along with roughly 5 repertoires with anomalous nucleotide sharing. The source is immuneACCESS, and TCRdb retained only in-frame sequences with V and J called. Part of the clones is not carried over; for the studies checked, unresolved V genes explain less than half of this, and the remainder is unexplained. V and J calls and clone size are copied from that table; D and trimming were computed from the DNA. In all, the sample holds 100,000 or so clones, and around 75% of those were seen once. Together, the top ten hold roughly 13% of the sample.

The sequence joins TRBV2 to TRBJ1-5, and 9 junction bases match TRBD1. This TCR was sampled from a male donor in good health and CMV-seropositive. Sample: PBMCs. The CDR3: CASSEDRGPGNQPQHF. The DNA sequence is as follows: TGTGCCAGCAGTGAAGACAGGGGGCCTGGCAATCAGCCCCAGCATTTT.